Below, 5 T cell receptor beta chains from the same sample are listed, as sequenced in a study of cytomegalovirus exposure and HLA in healthy donors. Researchers ran the PCR with 60 Vbeta and 13 Jbeta primers. TCRdb's table, derived via immunoSEQ multiplex PCR, lists solely in-frame clones and lacks some. Of under 200,000 clones in the sample, over 70% were seen once. Sample: PBMCs. These receptors were collected from a woman aged 45-65 years in good health and CMV-seropositive.

The chain is built from TRBV5-1 and TRBJ2-7; TRBD1 matches 12 bases. Germline CDR1 and CDR2: SGHRS and YFSETQ. This CDR3 is built from 17 residues. V lost 4 bases to trimming and J lost 0 bases; unmatched junction nucleotides: 8. CDR3 nucleotide sequence: TGCGCCAGCAGCCCCGGGACAGGGGGCTGGGGCTCCTACGAGCAGTACTTC. This translates into CASSPGTGGWGSYEQYF. Complete variable domain (other parts from reference TRBV5-1 and TRBJ2-7): KAGVTQTPRYLIKTRGQQVTLSCSPISGHRSVSWYQQTPGQGLQFLFEYFSETQRNKGNFPGRFSGRQFSNSRSEMNVSTLELGDSALYLCASSPGTGGWGSYEQYFGPGTRLTVT.

The chain couples TRBV5-4 to TRBJ2-7; TRBD1 is a possible D gene (5 bases). The CDR3 covers 15 residues. Looked up from germline, CDR1 is SGHNT and CDR2 is YYREEE (reference sequence). The ends were cut back, 3 bases at V and 0 bases at J, with 13 bases in the middle. The CDR3 is CASSYRNRSSYEQYF. CDR3 DNA sequence: TGTGCCAGCAGCTACCGAAACAGGAGCTCCTACGAGCAGTACTTC.

The chain has TRBV9 and TRBJ1-4; D might be TRBD1 (5 bases). This CDR3 region has 15 residues. Germline V gene sequence: CDR1 SGDLS, CDR2 YYNGEE. The ends were cut back, 4 bases at V and 4 bases at J, with 14 bases in the middle. The CDR3 DNA sequence: TGTGCCAGCAGCCCTAGCGGAGGGGTTAATGAAAAACTGTTTTTT. As protein: CASSPSGGVNEKLFF.

This CDR3 is CASSLGGREGEQYF. The DNA for the CDR3 is TGTGCCAGCAGCTTGGGGGGCAGGGAGGGCGAGCAGTACTTC. The genes are TRBV5-4 and TRBJ2-7, with 7 bases lining up with TRBD2. Germline CDR1 and CDR2: SGHNT and YYREEE (reference sequence). The CDR3 spans 14 residues. With 0 bases clipped from V and 6 bases from J, the junction kept 6 bases outside the gene matches.

The chain combines TRBV2 with TRBJ2-5, with unresolved D. The V and J ends lost 8 bases and 1 base respectively, with 8 bases between them. This CDR3 region has 12 residues. The germline CDR1 and CDR2 sequences are SNHLY and FYNNEI. The CDR3 sequence: CASFRFQETQYF. The CDR3 nucleotides read TGTGCCAGCTTCCGGTTCCAAGAGACCCAGTACTTC.